One and the same sample provided the 14 T cell receptor beta chains below, sequenced in a study of T cell repertoires in cytomegalovirus infection. These TCRs are of unknown antigen specificity. TCRdb re-called the reads with MiXCR, one entry per CDR3 protein. The table shows about 920,000 distinct CDR3 sequences, with 31% occurring only once. The sequencing used cultured CD8+ T cells from PBMCs, collected from culture after CMV antigen stimulation. Every receptor here comes from a human donor in good health (CMV status not recorded). Some clones in this sample may be carry-over from other donors' samples.

The chain is built from TRBV6-2 or TRBV6-3 and TRBJ2-5; a weak D match, TRBD2 (5 bases). The CDR3 extends over 15 amino acids. Germline CDR1 is MNHEY and CDR2 is SVGEGT. V lost 7 bases and J 4 bases, leaving 19 bases between the germline ends. CDR3: CASTYDGEVGETQYF. The DNA of the CDR3 is TGTGCCAGCACCTACGACGGGGAAGTCGGAGAGACCCAGTACTTC.

V usage is TRBV5-6 and J usage is TRBJ2-7; D may correspond to TRBD1 or TRBD2 (5 bases each). Deletions cut 7 bases from V and 5 bases from J, with 10 bases between. Germline CDR1 is SGHDT and CDR2 is YYEEEE. The CDR3 covers 11 residues. The CDR3 sequence is CASGTGNEQYF. Here the CDR3 DNA reads TGTGCCAGCGGGACCGGGAACGAGCAGTACTTC.

The chain uses TRBV27 and TRBJ2-1; D gene unclear. The CDR3 contains 14 residues. Trimming left V 2 bases short and J 6 bases short, with 11 bases between. The germline gives CDR1 MNHEY, CDR2 SMNVEV (reference sequence). In DNA form, the CDR3 reads TGTGCCAGCAGTTTAGTAAGGAACTTCAATGAGCAGTTCTTC. The encoded protein is CASSLVRNFNEQFF.

The chain links TRBV5-1 to TRBJ1-2; D gene ambiguous. The CDR3 is 15 amino acids. V was pared by 2 bases and J by 3 bases, with 14 bases between. Germline assignment: CDR1 SGHRS and CDR2 YFSETQ. The CDR3 nucleotides read TGCGCCAGCAGCTTCTCTCGGGAGTCGGACTATGGCTACACCTTC. Its protein is CASSFSRESDYGYTF.

In this sample, this clonotype turned up a few times. The V call is TRBV7-8, the J call TRBJ2-2; D is undetermined. Per germline, CDR1 SGHVS and CDR2 FQNEAQ. CDR3 length: 16 residues. The V end lost 2 bases, the J end lost 6 bases, and 16 bases lay between the germline ends. The CDR3: CASSLLVLLQSGELFF. Here the CDR3 DNA reads TGTGCCAGCAGCTTATTGGTTTTGCTGCAGTCCGGGGAGCTGTTTTTT.

This clonotype was observed at least ten times. The chain combines TRBV7-8 with TRBJ1-1; unclear D gene. The CDR3 extends over 13 amino acids. Trimming shortened V by 3 bases and J by 3 bases, and 8 bases separated the two germline ends. CDR1 is SGHVS and CDR2 is FQNEAQ in the germline V gene. The CDR3 region is CASSLADDTEAFF. The CDR3 DNA reads as TGTGCCAGCAGCTTGGCGGACGACACTGAAGCTTTCTTT.

This clonotype was recorded a few times. The chain employs TRBV27 and TRBJ1-2, with D unclear. V was trimmed by 7 bases and J by 5 bases, leaving 23 bases between them. The CDR3 totals 16 residues. Germline CDR1 MNHEY, CDR2 SMNVEV (reference sequence). The CDR3 region has the DNA TGTGCCAGCACCCTGCGTGGAGGAGGGTGGGGTTATGGCTACACCTTC. Translated, it gives CASTLRGGGWGYGYTF.

This clonotype was found many times. The chain links TRBV7-6 to TRBJ2-3; D unresolved. Trimming removed 0 bases at V and 3 bases at J, with 10 bases between. The germline gives CDR1 SGHVS, CDR2 FNYEAQ. The CDR3 sequence is 15 residues long. The CDR3 loop is CASSLAIGSTDTQYF. CDR3 sequence (DNA): TGTGCCAGCAGCTTAGCGATAGGGTCAACAGATACGCAGTATTTT.

This clonotype occurred a few times. This rearrangement joins TRBV5-4 to TRBJ1-1; 7 nucleotides agree with TRBD1. CDR1 SGHNT and CDR2 YYREEE come from the germline V gene (reference sequence). The CDR3 has 15 residues. J lost 4 bases, V lost 3 bases, and 9 bases had no gene match. The CDR3 is CASSWGVTGSTEAFF. CDR3 DNA: TGTGCCAGCAGCTGGGGGGTGACAGGGAGCACTGAAGCTTTCTTT.

This clonotype was counted a few times. V and J are TRBV7-4 and TRBJ2-3; TRBD1 matches at 8 bases. This CDR3 region has 16 residues. V lost 3 bases and J lost 5; bases outside the gene matches: 10. Germline CDR1 is SGHVT and CDR2 is SQSDAQ. CDR3 region: CASSFPTGTGRDTQYF. The DNA of the CDR3 is TGTGCCAGCAGCTTCCCTACCGGGACAGGCCGAGATACGCAGTATTTT.

This chain connects TRBV24-1 to TRBJ1-4; TRBD1 is a possible D gene (6 bases). The CDR3 consists of 15 residues. The germline CDR1 and CDR2 sequences are KGHDR and SFDVKD. V was shortened by 3 bases and J by 2 bases, with 9 bases between the two germline ends. The CDR3 DNA reads as TGTGCCACCAGTGATCTACAGGGCACTAATGAAAAACTGTTTTTT. This encodes CATSDLQGTNEKLFF.

This clonotype turned up a few times. V and J are TRBV5-4 and TRBJ1-1; 8 nucleotides agree with TRBD1. V shed 1 base, J shed 1 base, and the junction held 3 bases outside the gene matches. This CDR3 is 15 amino acids long. The V gene's germline CDR1 is SGHNT and CDR2 YYREEE (reference sequence). The CDR3 is CASSLLRGPNTEAFF. The CDR3 DNA sequence: TGTGCCAGCAGCTTGCTCAGGGGGCCGAACACTGAAGCTTTCTTT.

There are a few counts of this clonotype. The V gene is TRBV28, the J gene TRBJ1-5; maybe TRBD1 (6 bases). Germline assignment: CDR1 MDHEN and CDR2 SYDVKM. V was cut by 1 base and J by 3 bases, with 10 bases left in between. The CDR3 is 15 residues long. CDR3 nucleotide sequence: TGTGCCAGCAGTTTATTTCAGGGGATCAATCAGCCCCAGCATTTT. This encodes CASSLFQGINQPQHF.

In this sample, this clonotype turned up many times. CDR3 sequence reads: CASSVGSLSSYEQYV. In DNA form, the CDR3 reads TGTGCCAGCAGCGTTGGGAGCCTGAGCTCCTACGAGCAGTACGTC. The rearrangement links TRBV6-1 to TRBJ2-7; D perhaps matches TRBD2 (5 bases). The ends were cut back, 6 bases at V and 0 bases at J, with 15 bases in the middle. The CDR3 loop spans 15 amino acids. Germline-derived CDR1 and CDR2 are MNHNS and SASEGT.